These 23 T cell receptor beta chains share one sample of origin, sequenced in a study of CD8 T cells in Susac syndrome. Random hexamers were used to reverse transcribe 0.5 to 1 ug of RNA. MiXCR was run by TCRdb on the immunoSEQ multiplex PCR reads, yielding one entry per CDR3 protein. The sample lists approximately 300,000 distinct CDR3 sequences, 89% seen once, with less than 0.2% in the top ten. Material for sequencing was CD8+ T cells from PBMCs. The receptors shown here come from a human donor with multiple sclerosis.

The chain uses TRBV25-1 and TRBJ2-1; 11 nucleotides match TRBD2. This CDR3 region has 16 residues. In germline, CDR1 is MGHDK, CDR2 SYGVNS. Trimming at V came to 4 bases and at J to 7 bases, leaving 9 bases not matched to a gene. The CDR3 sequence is CASSAPTSGVANEQFF. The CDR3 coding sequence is TGTGCCAGCAGTGCCCCGACTAGCGGGGTAGCTAATGAGCAGTTCTTC.

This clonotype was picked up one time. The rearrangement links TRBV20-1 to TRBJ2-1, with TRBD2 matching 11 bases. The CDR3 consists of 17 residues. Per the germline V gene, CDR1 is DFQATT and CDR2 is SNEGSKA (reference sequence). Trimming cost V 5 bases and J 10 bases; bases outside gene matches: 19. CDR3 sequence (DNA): TGCAGTGCTCTTGAACCAGAGGGTAGCGGGGGGGCCGGAGAGCAGTTCTTC. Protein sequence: CSALEPEGSGGAGEQFF.

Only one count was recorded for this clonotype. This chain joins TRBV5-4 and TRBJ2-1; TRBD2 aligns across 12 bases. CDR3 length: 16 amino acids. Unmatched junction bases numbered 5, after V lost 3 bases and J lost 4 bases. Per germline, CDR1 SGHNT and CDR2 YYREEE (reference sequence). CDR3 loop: CASSSILAGGYNEQFF. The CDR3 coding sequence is TGTGCCAGCAGCTCGATACTAGCGGGAGGTTACAATGAGCAGTTCTTC. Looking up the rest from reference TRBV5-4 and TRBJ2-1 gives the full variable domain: ETGVTQSPTHLIKTRGQQVTLRCSSQSGHNTVSWYQQALGQGPQFIFQYYREEENGRGNFPPRFSGLQFPNYSSELNVNALELDDSALYLCASSSILAGGYNEQFFGPGTRLTVL.

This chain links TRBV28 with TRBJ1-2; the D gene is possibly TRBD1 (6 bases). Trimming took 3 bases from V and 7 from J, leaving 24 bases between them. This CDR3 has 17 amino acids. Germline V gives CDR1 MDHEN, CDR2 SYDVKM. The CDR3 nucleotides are TGTGCCAGCAGTTTCCCTGCGTGGGGGGCCAGCGGAGGTGGCTACACCTTC. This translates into CASSFPAWGASGGGYTF.

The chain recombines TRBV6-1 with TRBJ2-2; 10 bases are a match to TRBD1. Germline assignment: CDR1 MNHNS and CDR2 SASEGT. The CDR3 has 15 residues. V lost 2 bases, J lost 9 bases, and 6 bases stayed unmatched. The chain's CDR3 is CASSERQGASRELFF. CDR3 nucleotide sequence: TGTGCCAGCAGTGAAAGACAGGGGGCTTCACGGGAGCTGTTTTTT.

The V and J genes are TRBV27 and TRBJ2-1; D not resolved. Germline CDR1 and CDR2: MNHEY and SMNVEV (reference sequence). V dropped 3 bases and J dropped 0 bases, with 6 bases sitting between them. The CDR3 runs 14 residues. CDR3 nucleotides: TGTGCCAGCAGTTTTTACAGCTCCTACAATGAGCAGTTCTTC. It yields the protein CASSFYSSYNEQFF.

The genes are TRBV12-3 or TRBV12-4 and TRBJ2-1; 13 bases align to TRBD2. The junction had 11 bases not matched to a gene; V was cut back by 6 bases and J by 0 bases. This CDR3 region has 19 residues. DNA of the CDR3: TGTGCCAGCAGCAACCCCGGGACTAGCGGGGCGAGCTCCTACAATGAGCAGTTCTTC. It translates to CASSNPGTSGASSYNEQFF.

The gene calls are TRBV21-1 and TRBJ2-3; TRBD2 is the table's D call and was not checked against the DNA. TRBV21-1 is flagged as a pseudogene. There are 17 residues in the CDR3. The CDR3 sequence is CASSKGRRFTHTDTQYF. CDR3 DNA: TGTGCCAGCAGCAAAGGACGGAGGTTCACACACACAGATACGCAGTATTTT.

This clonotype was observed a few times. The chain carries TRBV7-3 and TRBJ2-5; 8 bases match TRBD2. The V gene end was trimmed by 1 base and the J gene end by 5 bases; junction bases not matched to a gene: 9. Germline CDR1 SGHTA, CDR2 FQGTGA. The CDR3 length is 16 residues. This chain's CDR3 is CASSLSRGGAGETQYF. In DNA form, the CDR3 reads TGTGCCAGCAGCTTAAGTCGGGGGGGCGCCGGGGAGACCCAGTACTTC.

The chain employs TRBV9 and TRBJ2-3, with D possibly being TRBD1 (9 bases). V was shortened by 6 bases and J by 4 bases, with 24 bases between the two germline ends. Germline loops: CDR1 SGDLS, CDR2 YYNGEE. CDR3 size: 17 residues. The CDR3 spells CASTGGDREGNADTQYF. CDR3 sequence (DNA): TGTGCCAGCACCGGGGGGGACAGGGAAGGTAACGCAGATACGCAGTATTTT.

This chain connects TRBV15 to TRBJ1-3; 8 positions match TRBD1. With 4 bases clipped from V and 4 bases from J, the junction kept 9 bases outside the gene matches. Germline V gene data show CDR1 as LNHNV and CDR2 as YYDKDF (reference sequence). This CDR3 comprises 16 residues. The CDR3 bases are TGTGCCACCAGCACCAATTCAGGGGGCGACGGAAACACCATATATTTT. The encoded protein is CATSTNSGGDGNTIYF.

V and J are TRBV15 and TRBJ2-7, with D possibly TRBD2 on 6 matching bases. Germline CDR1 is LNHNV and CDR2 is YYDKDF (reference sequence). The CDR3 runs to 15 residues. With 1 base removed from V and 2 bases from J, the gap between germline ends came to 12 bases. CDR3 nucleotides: TGTGCCACCAGCAGAGTCGCCGGGGGTACCTACGAGCAGTACTTC. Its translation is CATSRVAGGTYEQYF.

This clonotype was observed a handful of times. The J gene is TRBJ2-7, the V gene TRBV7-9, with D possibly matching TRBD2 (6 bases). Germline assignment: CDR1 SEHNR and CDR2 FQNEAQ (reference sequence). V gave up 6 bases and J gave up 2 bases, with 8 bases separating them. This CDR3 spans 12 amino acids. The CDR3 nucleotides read TGTGCCAGCAGTCCGGGGGCCTACGAGCAGTACTTC. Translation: CASSPGAYEQYF.

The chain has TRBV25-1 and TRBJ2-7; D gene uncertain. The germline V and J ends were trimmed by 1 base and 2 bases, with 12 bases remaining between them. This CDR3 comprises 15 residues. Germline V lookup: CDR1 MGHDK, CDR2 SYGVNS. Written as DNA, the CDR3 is TGTGCCAGCAGTGAATCACGTCTTCCTCCCTACGAGCAGTACTTC. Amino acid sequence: CASSESRLPPYEQYF.

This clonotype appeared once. The CDR3 is CASSLWAAVNNEQFF. The CDR3 DNA follows: TGCGCCAGCAGCTTGTGGGCGGCAGTGAACAATGAGCAGTTCTTC. The chain has TRBV5-1 and TRBJ2-1, with unresolved D. This CDR3 region has 15 residues. V dropped 1 base and J dropped 5 bases, with 13 bases sitting between them. The V gene's germline CDR1 is SGHRS and CDR2 YFSETQ.

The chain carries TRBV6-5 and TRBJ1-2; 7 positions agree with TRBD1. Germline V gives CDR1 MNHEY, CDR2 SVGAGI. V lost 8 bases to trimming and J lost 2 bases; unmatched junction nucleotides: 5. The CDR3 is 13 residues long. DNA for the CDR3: TGTGCCAGCGGCGACAGGGAAAACTATGGCTACACCTTC. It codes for CASGDRENYGYTF.

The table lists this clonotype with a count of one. The CDR3 is CATSILALLGNEQFF. CDR3 DNA sequence: TGTGCCACCTCCATTTTAGCGTTATTAGGCAATGAGCAGTTCTTC. The chain employs TRBV15 and TRBJ2-1, with TRBD2 as a possible D gene (5 bases). Germline assignment: CDR1 LNHNV and CDR2 YYDKDF (reference sequence). Trimming removed 8 bases at V and 6 bases at J, with 20 bases between. This CDR3 region has 15 residues.

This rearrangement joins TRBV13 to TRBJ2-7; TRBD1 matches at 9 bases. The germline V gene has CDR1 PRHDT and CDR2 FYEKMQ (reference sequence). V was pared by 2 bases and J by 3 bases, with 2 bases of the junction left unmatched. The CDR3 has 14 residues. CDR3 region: CASSLPGQGYEQYF. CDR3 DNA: TGTGCCAGCAGCTTACCGGGACAGGGCTACGAGCAGTACTTC. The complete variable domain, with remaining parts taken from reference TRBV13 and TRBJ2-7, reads AAGVIQSPRHLIKEKRETATLKCYPIPRHDTVYWYQQGPGQDPQFLISFYEKMQSDKGSIPDRFSAQQFSDYHSELNMSSLELGDSALYFCASSLPGQGYEQYFGPGTRLTVT.

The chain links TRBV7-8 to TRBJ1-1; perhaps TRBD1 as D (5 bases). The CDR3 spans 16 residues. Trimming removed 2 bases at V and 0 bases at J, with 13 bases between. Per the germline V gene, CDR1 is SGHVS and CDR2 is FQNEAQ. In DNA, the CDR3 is TGTGCCAGCAGCTTACCGGCAGGGACGATGAACACTGAAGCTTTCTTT. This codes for CASSLPAGTMNTEAFF.

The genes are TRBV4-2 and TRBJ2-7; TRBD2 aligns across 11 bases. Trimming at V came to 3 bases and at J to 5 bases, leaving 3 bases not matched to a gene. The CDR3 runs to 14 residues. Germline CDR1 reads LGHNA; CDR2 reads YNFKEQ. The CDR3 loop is CASSQTSGNHEQYF. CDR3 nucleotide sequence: TGTGCCAGCAGCCAGACTAGCGGGAACCACGAGCAGTACTTC.

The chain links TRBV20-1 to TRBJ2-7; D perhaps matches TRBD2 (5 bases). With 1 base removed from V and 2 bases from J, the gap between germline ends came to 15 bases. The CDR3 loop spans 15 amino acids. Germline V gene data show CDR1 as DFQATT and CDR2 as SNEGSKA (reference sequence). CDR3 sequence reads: CSARGASNNPYEQYF. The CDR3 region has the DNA TGCAGTGCTAGAGGTGCTAGCAATAACCCCTACGAGCAGTACTTC.

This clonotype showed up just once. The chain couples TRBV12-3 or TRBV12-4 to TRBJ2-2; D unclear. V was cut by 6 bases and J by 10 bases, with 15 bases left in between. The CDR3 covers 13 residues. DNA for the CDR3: TGTGCCAGCAGGCCGGTGTCTCCGAAGGAGCTGTTTTTT. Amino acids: CASRPVSPKELFF.

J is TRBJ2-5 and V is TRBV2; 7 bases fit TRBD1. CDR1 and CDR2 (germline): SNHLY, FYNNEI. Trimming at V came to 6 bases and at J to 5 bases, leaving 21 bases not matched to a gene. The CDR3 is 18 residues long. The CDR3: CASSRDSRNLDPNETQYF. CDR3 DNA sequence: TGTGCCAGCAGCCGGGACAGCCGGAATTTGGACCCCAACGAGACCCAGTACTTC.